Sequencing of this T cell receptor beta chain was carried out in a study of OX40 agonist ivuxolimab in advanced cancers. Study-wide results and caveats: Antigen targets of the expanded peripheral T cells went undetermined.

For this clone: What it recognizes is unknown.

CDR1 and CDR2 (germline): MDHEN, SYDVKM. The V and J ends lost 4 bases and 0 bases respectively, with 13 bases between them. CDR3 length: 16 residues. Profiled with immunoSEQ multiplex PCR; TCRdb holds only in-frame clones, not every one. The table records roughly 70,000 clones, around 83% of them present only once. This sequence joins TRBV28 and TRBJ2-4; D is unclear. The sequences come from CD4+ or CD8+ T cells sorted from blood, collected in a trial of the OX40 agonist ivuxolimab. The sequence derives from an adult with an advanced solid tumor such as melanoma, head and neck, liver or kidney cancer. The CDR3 loop reads CASSSPLWQAKNIQYF. The CDR3 region has the DNA TGTGCCAGCAGTTCCCCCCTTTGGCAAGCCAAAAACATTCAGTACTTC.